The text below deals with one TCR beta chain. The target antigen is unknown. This sample was taken from a study of blood T cells in healthy people across ages. Whole-study findings and limits: Across the age range, TCR beta diversity per million T cells fell in a roughly linear way.

V was trimmed by 5 bases and J by 5 bases, leaving 22 bases between them. CDR1 is MDHEN and CDR2 is SYDVKM in the germline V gene. The CDR3 extends over 17 amino acids. Alongside a J-beta primer mix, a sample-barcoded 5' primer served in a second PCR lasting about 7 to 12 cycles. Each of the cDNA molecules was tagged by a template-switch adaptor with 12 random nucleotides. Every sample gave at least 3 million paired-end reads containing CDR3. One entry per CDR3 protein, called by TCRdb with MiXCR from the 5' RACE reads. The sample shows 550,000 to 750,000 distinct CDR3 sequences, around a fifth of them seen only once.

The source of this sequence is a man in his 70s in good health. Sample: blood. The chain combines TRBV28 with TRBJ2-1; D may be TRBD1 or TRBD2 (5 bases each). The CDR3 DNA is TGTGCCAGCAGTCCAATGTGGGGGATGGGTTCCCACAATGAGCAGTTCTTC. Protein: CASSPMWGMGSHNEQFF.